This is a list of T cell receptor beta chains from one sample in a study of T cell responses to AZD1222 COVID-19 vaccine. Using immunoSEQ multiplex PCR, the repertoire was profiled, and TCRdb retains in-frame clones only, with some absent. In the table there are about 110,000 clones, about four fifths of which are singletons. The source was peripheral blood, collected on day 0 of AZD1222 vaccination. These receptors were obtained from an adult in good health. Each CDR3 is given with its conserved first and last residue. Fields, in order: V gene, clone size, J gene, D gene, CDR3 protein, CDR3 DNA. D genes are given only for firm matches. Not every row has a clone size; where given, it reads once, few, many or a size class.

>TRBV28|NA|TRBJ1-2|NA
CASSLDKLFGYTF
TGTGCCAGCAGTTTAGACAAGCTATTTGGCTACACCTTC
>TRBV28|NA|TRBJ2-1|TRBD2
CASTLGVAGLDEQFF
TGTGCCAGCACCTTGGGGGTAGCGGGGCTGGATGAGCAGTTCTTC
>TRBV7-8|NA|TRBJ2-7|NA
CASSSRQSSYEQYF
TGTGCCAGCAGCTCTCGACAGTCATCCTACGAGCAGTACTTC
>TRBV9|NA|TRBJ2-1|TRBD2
CASSFAPTSGRAHEQFF
TGTGCCAGCAGCTTCGCCCCGACTAGCGGGAGGGCGCATGAGCAGTTCTTC
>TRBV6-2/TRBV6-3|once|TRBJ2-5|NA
CASSRRTGQYF
TGTGCCAGCAGTAGACGAACGGGCCAGTACTTC
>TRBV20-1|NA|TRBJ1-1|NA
CSGQGRAEAFF
TGCAGTGGTCAGGGGAGGGCTGAAGCTTTCTTT
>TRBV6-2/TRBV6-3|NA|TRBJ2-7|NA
CASSRELVTNEQYF
TGTGCCAGCAGTAGGGAGTTGGTTACCAACGAGCAGTACTTC
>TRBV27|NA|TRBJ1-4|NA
CASSLYHQGPEKLFF
TGTGCCAGCAGTTTATATCACCAGGGACCCGAAAAACTGTTTTTT
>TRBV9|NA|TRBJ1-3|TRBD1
CASSPTDRVGGNTIYF
TGTGCCAGCAGCCCGACGGACAGGGTTGGTGGAAACACCATATATTTT
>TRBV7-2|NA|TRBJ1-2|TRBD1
CASSPQGAHGYTF
TGTGCCAGCAGCCCACAGGGGGCGCATGGCTACACCTTC
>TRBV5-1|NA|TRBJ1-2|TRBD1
CASSSSGTALGYTF
TGCGCCAGCAGCTCCTCCGGGACAGCCCTCGGCTACACCTTC
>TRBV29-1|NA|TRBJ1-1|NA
CSVSRTVMNTEAFF
TGCAGCGTTTCACGGACAGTCATGAACACTGAAGCTTTCTTT
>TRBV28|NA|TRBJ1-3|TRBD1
CASSSPGTASGNTIYF
TGTGCCAGCAGTTCCCCCGGGACAGCCTCTGGAAACACCATATATTTT
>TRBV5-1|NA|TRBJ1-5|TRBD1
CASSLGGQGDQPQHF
TGCGCCAGCAGCTTGGGGGGACAGGGAGATCAGCCCCAGCATTTT
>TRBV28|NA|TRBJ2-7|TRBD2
CASITSGRNEQYF
TGTGCCAGCATTACTAGCGGGAGGAACGAGCAGTACTTC
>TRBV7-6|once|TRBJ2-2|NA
CASSLITQNTGELFF
TGTGCCAGCAGCTTAATAACACAGAACACCGGGGAGCTGTTTTTT
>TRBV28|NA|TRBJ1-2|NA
CAGGPNYGYTF
TGTGCCGGAGGCCCCAACTATGGCTACACCTTC
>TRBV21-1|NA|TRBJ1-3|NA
CASRKVRVPPSGNTIYF
TGTGCCAGCCGAAAGGTCCGTGTTCCCCCCTCTGGAAACACCATATATTTT
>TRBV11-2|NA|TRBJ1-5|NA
CASSLTGSSPQHF
TGTGCCAGCAGCTTAACGGGAAGCTCGCCCCAGCATTTT
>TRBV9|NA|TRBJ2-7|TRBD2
CASSVGLAGSSYEQYF
TGTGCCAGCAGCGTAGGACTAGCGGGGAGCTCCTACGAGCAGTACTTC
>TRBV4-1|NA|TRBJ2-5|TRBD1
CASSQHGTAQETQYF
TGCGCCAGCAGCCAACACGGGACAGCCCAAGAGACCCAGTACTTC
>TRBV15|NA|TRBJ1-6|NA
CATSRDRDGYNSPLHF
TGTGCCACCAGCAGAGACAGGGATGGGTATAATTCACCCCTCCACTTT
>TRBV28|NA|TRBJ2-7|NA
CASARQPYEQYF
TGTGCCAGCGCGAGACAGCCTTACGAGCAGTACTTC
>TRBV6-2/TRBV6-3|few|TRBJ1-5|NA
CASSPTLTGTRYQPQHF
TGTGCCAGCAGCCCTACCCTTACCGGGACCAGATATCAGCCCCAGCATTTT
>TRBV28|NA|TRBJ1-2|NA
CASSSQRGYTF
TGTGCCAGCAGTAGTCAAAGGGGCTACACCTTC
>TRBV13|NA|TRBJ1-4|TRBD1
CASSPRTGKNEKLFF
TGTGCCAGCAGCCCCCGGACAGGGAAGAATGAAAAACTGTTTTTT
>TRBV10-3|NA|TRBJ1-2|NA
CAISESRRVYTF
TGTGCCATCAGTGAGTCAAGGAGGGTCTACACCTTC
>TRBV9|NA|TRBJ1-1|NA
CASSPRSENTEAFF
TGTGCCAGCAGCCCCAGGTCGGAGAACACTGAAGCTTTCTTT
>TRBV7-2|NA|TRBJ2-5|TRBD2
CASSQNSGRLQETQYF
TGTGCCAGCAGCCAGAATAGCGGGAGGTTACAAGAGACCCAGTACTTC
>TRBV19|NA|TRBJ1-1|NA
CASSIRADTEAFF
TGTGCCAGTAGTATTCGGGCAGACACTGAAGCTTTCTTT
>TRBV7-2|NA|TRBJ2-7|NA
CASSLASLSYEQYF
TGTGCCAGCAGCTTAGCGTCACTCTCCTACGAGCAGTACTTC
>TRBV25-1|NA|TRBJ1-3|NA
CASSDGHSGNTIYF
TGTGCCAGCAGTGACGGCCACTCTGGAAACACCATATATTTT
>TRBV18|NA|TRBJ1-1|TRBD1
CASSLAQGAGTEAFF
TGTGCCAGCTCACTCGCACAGGGGGCTGGCACTGAAGCTTTCTTT
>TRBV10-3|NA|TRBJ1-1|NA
CAIRDASESNTEAFF
TGTGCCATCAGGGACGCGTCCGAGTCGAACACTGAAGCTTTCTTT
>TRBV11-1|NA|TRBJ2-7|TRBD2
CASSLERGTSYEQYF
TGTGCCAGCAGCTTAGAGCGGGGTACCTCCTACGAGCAGTACTTC
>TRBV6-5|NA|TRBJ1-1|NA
CASSTTGRGKEAFF
TGTGCCAGCAGTACCACGGGCCGCGGGAAGGAAGCTTTCTTT
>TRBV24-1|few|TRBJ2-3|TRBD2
CATSWTSGGRDTQYF
TGTGCCACCAGTTGGACTAGCGGGGGCAGAGATACGCAGTATTTT
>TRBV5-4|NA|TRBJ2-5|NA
CASSSGLPKGRETQYF
TGTGCCAGCAGCTCGGGACTCCCAAAGGGTAGAGAGACCCAGTACTTC
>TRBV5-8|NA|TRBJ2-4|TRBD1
CASSLGDRAFIQYF
TGTGCCAGCAGCTTGGGAGACAGGGCCTTCATTCAGTACTTC
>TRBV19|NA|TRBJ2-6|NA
CASTSPGVYSGANVLTF
TGTGCCAGTACCTCGCCCGGGGTCTACTCTGGGGCCAACGTCCTGACTTTC
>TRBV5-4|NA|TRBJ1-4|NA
CASSPFEGGNKKLFF
TGTGCCAGCAGCCCGTTTGAGGGGGGTAATAAAAAACTGTTTTTT